What follows are 9 T cell receptor beta chains derived from one specimen sequenced in a study of cytomegalovirus exposure and HLA in healthy donors. The PCR contained 60 Vbeta and 13 Jbeta primers. Using immunoSEQ multiplex PCR, the repertoire was profiled, and TCRdb retains in-frame clones only, with some absent. Of 130,000 or so clones listed, more than 65% were seen once; the top ten hold 4.2%. Sequences were obtained from PBMCs. All receptors derive from a male donor in good health and CMV-seropositive.

The chain combines TRBV21-1 with TRBJ2-3; the table's D call, TRBD2, has no DNA check behind it. TRBV21-1 is a recognized pseudogene. The CDR3 loop spans 16 amino acids. This CDR3 is CASSKMKSEGGYTQYF. CDR3 DNA: TGTGCCAGCAGCAAAATGAAGTCGGAGGGTGGTTACACGCAGTATTTT.

The gene calls are TRBV6-1 and TRBJ2-2; tentatively, D is TRBD1 (5 bases). The CDR3 runs 13 residues. CDR1 is MNHNS and CDR2 is SASEGT in the germline V gene. V lost 7 bases and J 3 bases, leaving 9 bases between the germline ends. The CDR3 is CASTGLDTGELFF. In nucleotides, the CDR3 is TGTGCCAGCACAGGGCTGGACACCGGGGAGCTGTTTTTT.

The chain links TRBV9 to TRBJ2-1; D is unresolved. The CDR3 runs 13 residues. In germline, CDR1 is SGDLS, CDR2 YYNGEE. V was shortened by 0 bases and J by 7 bases, with 8 bases between the two germline ends. CDR3 sequence: CASSVEPRNEQFF. The CDR3 DNA reads TGTGCCAGCAGCGTAGAACCGCGGAATGAGCAGTTCTTC.

The V call is TRBV2, the J call TRBJ2-1; no firm D call. Per germline, CDR1 SNHLY and CDR2 FYNNEI. V gave up 3 bases and J gave up 4 bases, with 7 bases separating them. The CDR3 is made up of 13 amino acids. The CDR3: CASSDERYNEQFF. Here the CDR3 DNA reads TGTGCCAGCAGTGATGAGAGATACAATGAGCAGTTCTTC.

The chain employs TRBV19 and TRBJ1-5; TRBD1 aligns across 8 bases. This CDR3 is built from 16 residues. The V and J ends lost 5 bases and 1 base, in that order; junction bases with no gene match: 7. The germline V gene has CDR1 LNHDA and CDR2 SQIVND (reference sequence). The CDR3 is CASSPYRQGSNQPQHF. The CDR3 DNA sequence: TGTGCCAGTAGTCCGTACCGACAGGGGAGCAATCAGCCCCAGCATTTT.

The V call is TRBV7-9, the J call TRBJ2-7; D is unclear. V lost 3 bases and J lost 9, with 21 bases in between. This CDR3 spans 15 amino acids. Germline V gene sequence: CDR1 SEHNR, CDR2 FQNEAQ (reference sequence). The CDR3 reads CASSFTDSRLQLQYF. For the CDR3, the DNA is TGTGCCAGCAGCTTTACTGACTCACGCCTACAACTGCAGTACTTC.

This clone was counted once. The gene calls are TRBV7-2 and TRBJ2-2; no reliable D call. Germline V CDR1 and CDR2: SGHTA, FQGNSA. The V end lost 5 bases, the J end lost 7 bases, and 11 bases lay between the germline ends. The CDR3 is made up of 13 amino acids. As DNA, the CDR3 is TGTGCCAGCAGCCCGATAGTTGGCGGGGAGCTGTTTTTT. Its protein product is CASSPIVGGELFF.

The chain has TRBV28 and TRBJ1-1; D unresolved. V was clipped by 2 bases and J by 0 bases, with 7 bases between them. The length of the CDR3 is 14 residues. CDR1 is MDHEN, CDR2 SYDVKM, per germline. The CDR3 here is CASSLDTLNTEAFF. CDR3 in DNA: TGTGCCAGCAGTTTAGACACCCTGAACACTGAAGCTTTCTTT. The full variable domain, with the rest looked up from reference TRBV28 and TRBJ1-1, is DVKVTQSSRYLVKRTGEKVFLECVQDMDHENMFWYRQDPGLGLRLIYFSYDVKMKEKGDIPEGYSVSREKKERFSLILESASTNQTSMYLCASSLDTLNTEAFFGQGTRLTVV.

This sequence joins TRBV6-5 and TRBJ1-5; 7 bases match TRBD1. Trimming at V came to 6 bases and at J to 5 bases, leaving 7 bases not matched to a gene. The CDR3 consists of 14 residues. Germline V gives CDR1 MNHEY, CDR2 SVGAGI. The CDR3 region has the DNA TGTGCCAGCAGCCTTGGGACAGAACATCAGCCCCAGCATTTT. This codes for CASSLGTEHQPQHF.